This T cell receptor beta chain was retrieved from a study of T cell changes during pregnancy in multiple sclerosis. Generated by immunoSEQ multiplex PCR, the TCRdb table keeps only in-frame clones and is missing some. The sample has some 99,000 clones; about 93% are singletons. Germline assignment: CDR1 SQVTM and CDR2 ANQGSEA. CDR3 length: 16 residues. With 3 bases removed from V and 6 bases from J, the gap between germline ends came to 23 bases. The clonotype was recovered from a female donor with multiple sclerosis, enrolled in a pregnancy study. The chain has TRBV29-1 and TRBJ1-1, with D possibly matching TRBD1 (5 bases). The sample in question was peripheral blood, obtained after pregnancy. The CDR3: CSVDAGVFGGNAEAFF. The CDR3 nucleotides are TGCAGCGTTGACGCAGGAGTTTTCGGGGGTAACGCTGAAGCTTTCTTT.